This T cell receptor beta chain was sequenced in a study of CD8+ T cells in alopecia areata. Treatment specified: oral pan-JAK inhibitor, 5-10 mg twice daily. With respect to this clone: Antigen specificity is unknown.

This CDR3 is built from 15 residues. Germline values: CDR1 GTSNPN, CDR2 SVGIG (reference sequence). V was shortened by 1 base and J by 0 bases, with 12 bases between the two germline ends. Whole-study results and caveats: With tofacitinib ongoing, many expanded lesional clones persisted in both scalp and blood. Greater clonality was observed in lesional scalp samples, especially alopecia totalis/universalis, versus normal scalp.

RNA extraction and reverse transcription yielded cDNA as sequencing template. The repertoire was sequenced with immunoSEQ multiplex PCR; TCRdb's copy has only in-frame clones and lacks some. The table lists about 250,000 clones, roughly 63% of them singletons. Sequencing was performed on CD4+ T cells sorted from blood, taken around week 54, from a patient treated with tofacitinib. V gene TRBV30 combines with J gene TRBJ1-1; no firm D call. This TCR derives from a human donor with alopecia areata. The CDR3 DNA reads as TGTGCCTGGAGTGGCGACCCGGGAGTGAACACTGAAGCTTTCTTT. As protein: CAWSGDPGVNTEAFF.